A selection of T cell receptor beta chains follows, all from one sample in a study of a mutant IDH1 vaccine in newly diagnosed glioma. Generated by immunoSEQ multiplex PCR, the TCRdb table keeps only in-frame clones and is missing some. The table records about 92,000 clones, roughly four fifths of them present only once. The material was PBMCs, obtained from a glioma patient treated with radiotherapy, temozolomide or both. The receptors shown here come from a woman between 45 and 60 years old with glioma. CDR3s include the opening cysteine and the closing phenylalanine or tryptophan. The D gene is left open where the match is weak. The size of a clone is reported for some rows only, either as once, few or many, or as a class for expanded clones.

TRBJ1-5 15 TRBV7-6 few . TGTGCCAGCAGCTTAGAAGCAGGGGCATGGCAGCCCCAGCATTTT CASSLEAGAWQPQHF
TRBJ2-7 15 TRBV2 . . TGTGCCAGCAGTGAATGGGATAACAGGTCCTACGAGCAGTACTTC CASSEWDNRSYEQYF
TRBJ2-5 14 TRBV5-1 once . TGCGCCAGCAGCTTGGGGGGTGGCCAAGAGACCCAGTACTTC CASSLGGGQETQYF
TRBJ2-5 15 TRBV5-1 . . TGCGCCAGCAGGCCTACTAGCTCGGAGGGTGAGACCCAGTACTTC CASRPTSSEGETQYF
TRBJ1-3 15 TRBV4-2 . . TGTGCCAGCAGCCAAGACTCGAAGTCTGGAAACACCATATATTTT CASSQDSKSGNTIYF
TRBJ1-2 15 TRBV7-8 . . TGTGCCAGCAGCGAATTGGCAGGGAGTACCTATGGCTACACCTTC CASSELAGSTYGYTF
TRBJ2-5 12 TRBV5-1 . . TGCGCCAGCAGCTTGGACAAATCGAACCTCTACTTC CASSLDKSNLYF
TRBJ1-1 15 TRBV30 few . TGTGCCTGGAGAGGGGGGCCATCTATGAACACTGAAGCTTTCTTT CAWRGGPSMNTEAFF
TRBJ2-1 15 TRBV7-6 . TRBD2 TGTGCCAGCAGCCTTAGCGGGGGGCACTACAATGAGCAGTTCTTC CASSLSGGHYNEQFF
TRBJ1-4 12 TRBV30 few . TGTGCCGGACGGCTAACTAATGAAAAACTGTTTTTT CAGRLTNEKLFF
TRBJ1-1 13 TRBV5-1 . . TGCGCCAGCAGCTTCTCCGACAGATCTGAAGCTTTCTTT CASSFSDRSEAFF
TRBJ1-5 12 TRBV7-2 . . TGTGCCAGCAGCTTATTAACGAAGCCCCAGCATTTT CASSLLTKPQHF
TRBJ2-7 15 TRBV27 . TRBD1 TGTGCCAGCAGGGCATGGGGGCAGGGGGCCTACGAGCAGTACTTC CASRAWGQGAYEQYF
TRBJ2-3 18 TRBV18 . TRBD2 TGTGCCAGCTCACCGCCCGCCCTTCTAGCGGGGGCCCCAGATACGCAGTATTTT CASSPPALLAGAPDTQYF
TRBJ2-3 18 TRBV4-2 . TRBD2 TGTGCCAGCAGCCTCCGACTAGCGGGGGGTTCTAGCACAGATACGCAGTATTTT CASSLRLAGGSSTDTQYF
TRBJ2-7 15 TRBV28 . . TGTGCCAGCAGTTTTGATGGGGGTGTGGGCTACGAGCAGTACTTC CASSFDGGVGYEQYF
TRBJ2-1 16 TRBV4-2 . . TGTGCCAGCAGCCAAGCGGGGACAAGCTCCTACAATGAGCAGTTCTTC CASSQAGTSSYNEQFF
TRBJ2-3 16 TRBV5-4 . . TGTGCCAGCAGCTTGGGAGGGCTGGAGGCGACAGATACGCAGTATTTT CASSLGGLEATDTQYF
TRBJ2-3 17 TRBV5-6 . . TGTGCCAGCAGCTTGGGTCTTGGGGGAGGTAACACAGATACGCAGTATTTT CASSLGLGGGNTDTQYF
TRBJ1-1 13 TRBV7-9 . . TGTGCCAGCAGCCCGGGGGGAGCCCGAGAAGCTTTCTTT CASSPGGAREAFF
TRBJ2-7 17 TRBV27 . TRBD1 TGTGCCAGCAGTTTACGGGGTTTCGGACAGGGGATAAACGAGCAGTACTTC CASSLRGFGQGINEQYF
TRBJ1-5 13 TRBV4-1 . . TGCGCCAGCAGCCAAGGAAGGAATCAGCCCCAGCATTTT CASSQGRNQPQHF
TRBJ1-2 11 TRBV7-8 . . TGTGCCAGCCGCGGGAGCAGCGGCTACACCTTC CASRGSSGYTF
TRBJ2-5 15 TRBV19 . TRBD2 TGTGCCAGTAGTATCACCGGCCTAGCGGAAGAGACCCAGTACTTC CASSITGLAEETQYF
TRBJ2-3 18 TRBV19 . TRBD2 TGTGCCAGTAGTAAGGCGACTAGCGGGCCCCCTAGCACAGATACGCAGTATTTT CASSKATSGPPSTDTQYF
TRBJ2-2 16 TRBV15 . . TGTGCCACCAGCAGAGGGGACGGCGCGAACACCGGGGAGCTGTTTTTT CATSRGDGANTGELFF
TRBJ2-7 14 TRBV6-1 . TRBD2 TGTGCCAGCCGACGATCCGGGACTAACTACGAGCAGTACTTC CASRRSGTNYEQYF
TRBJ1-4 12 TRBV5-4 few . TGTGCCAGCAGCTTGGGGGACAATAAACTGTTTTTT CASSLGDNKLFF
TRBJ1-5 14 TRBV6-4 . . TGTGCCAGCAGCGACGACCTGATGAGTCAGCCCCAGCATTTT CASSDDLMSQPQHF